This entry lists 22 T cell receptor beta chains sequenced from one sample in a study of T cell repertoires in cytomegalovirus infection. TCRdb analysed the reads with MiXCR anew, one entry per CDR3 protein. Of roughly 130,000 distinct CDR3 sequences listed, almost 9% are singletons. Sequencing was performed on PBMCs. Source of these receptors: a human donor in good health (CMV status not recorded). Some clones in this sample may be carry-over from other donors' samples.

This chain uses TRBV11-2 with TRBJ2-3; D is ambiguous. V lost 3 bases and J lost 2, with 6 bases in between. Germline CDR1 is SGHAT and CDR2 is FQNNGV. CDR3 length: 13 amino acids. The CDR3 sequence is CASSFDLTDTQYF. The CDR3 DNA is TGTGCCAGCAGCTTTGACCTCACAGATACGCAGTATTTT.

This clonotype was seen many times. The rearrangement links TRBV5-1 to TRBJ2-3, with no clear D. The CDR3 spans 12 residues. Germline CDR1 is SGHRS and CDR2 is YFSETQ. Trimming cost V 0 bases and J 4 bases, with 3 bases left between them. This CDR3 is CASSLEADTQYF. Written as DNA, the CDR3 is TGCGCCAGCAGCTTGGAGGCAGATACGCAGTATTTT.

Concerning this clonotype itself: A much bigger clone sits one base away, suggesting this may be a read error. The chain joins TRBV18 to TRBJ1-3; D not certain. CDR3 length equals 16 residues. Trimming removed 0 bases at V and 2 bases at J, with 11 bases between. Germline CDR1 reads KGHSH; CDR2 reads LQKENI. As DNA, the CDR3 is TGTGCCAGCTCACCACCGGCCGGCCGCGCTGGAAACACCATATATTTT. Its protein is CASSPPAGRAGNTIYF.

Many counts were recorded for this clonotype. This chain links TRBV19 with TRBJ1-5, with 9 bases aligning to TRBD1. Germline assignment: CDR1 LNHDA and CDR2 SQIVND (reference sequence). This CDR3 comprises 13 residues. J gave up 5 bases and V 10 bases, and 6 bases lay outside the gene matches. CDR3 in DNA: TGTGCCACTCAGGACAGGGGTGATCAGCCCCAGCATTTT. It translates to CATQDRGDQPQHF.

This clonotype occurred many times. The chain is built from TRBV5-6 and TRBJ2-1; 13 bases match TRBD2. The germline V gene has CDR1 SGHDT and CDR2 YYEEEE. Trimming at V came to 5 bases and at J to 3 bases, leaving 5 bases not matched to a gene. The CDR3 runs 16 residues. The CDR3 protein is CASRHGTSGVYNEQFF. The CDR3 DNA follows: TGTGCCAGCAGGCATGGGACTAGCGGGGTCTACAATGAGCAGTTCTTC.

V gene TRBV6-2 or TRBV6-3 combines with J gene TRBJ1-1; 11 nucleotides match TRBD1. The V gene's germline CDR1 is MNHEY and CDR2 SVGEGT. J lost 5 bases, V lost 2 bases, and 4 bases had no gene match. This CDR3 comprises 15 residues. The CDR3 spells CASSYLGQGGTEAFF. The CDR3 bases are TGTGCCAGCAGTTACCTGGGACAGGGGGGGACTGAAGCTTTCTTT.

Many counts were recorded for this clonotype. The V gene is TRBV12-3 or TRBV12-4, the J gene TRBJ1-4, with D possibly TRBD1 on 5 matching bases. The CDR3 loop spans 17 amino acids. V lost 6 bases to trimming and J lost 4 bases, with 21 bases between them. The chain's CDR3 is CASSGGEPLSFNEKLFF. The DNA of the CDR3 is TGTGCCAGCAGCGGAGGGGAGCCGCTCTCTTTTAATGAAAAACTGTTTTTT.

The rearrangement links TRBV6-4 to TRBJ2-3, with D maybe TRBD2 (7 bases). The CDR3 has 16 amino acids. Germline V gives CDR1 MRHNA, CDR2 SNTAGT. The V end was cut by 7 bases, the J end by 3 bases, with 20 bases between. In nucleotides, the CDR3 is TGTGCCAGCACAAAGGAGTGGGGGCGGGAGACAGATACGCAGTATTTT. This gives the protein CASTKEWGRETDTQYF.

The chain employs TRBV2 and TRBJ2-7, with 7 bases matching TRBD1. The CDR3 covers 13 residues. CDR1 and CDR2 (germline): SNHLY, FYNNEI. V lost 3 bases and J lost 5; bases outside the gene matches: 4. The CDR3 loop reads CASSDNRGNEQYF. CDR3 nucleotide sequence: TGTGCCAGCAGTGATAACAGGGGCAACGAGCAGTACTTC.

This clonotype was found many times. The genes are TRBV7-2 and TRBJ2-7, with TRBD2 matching 8 bases. The CDR3 loop spans 14 amino acids. After removal of 1 base from V and 7 bases from J, the junction contained 6 bases not matched to a gene. Germline CDR1 SGHTA, CDR2 FQGNSA. CDR3 nucleotide sequence: TGTGCCAGCAGCTTAGGCGGGGGGAATCGGGAGCAGTACTTC. This translates into CASSLGGGNREQYF.

In this sample, this clonotype turned up many times. The V and J genes are TRBV7-6 and TRBJ1-1; 7 nucleotides match TRBD1. This CDR3 spans 17 amino acids. J was trimmed by 6 bases and V by 0 bases; bases with no gene match: 13. Germline V gene data show CDR1 as SGHVS and CDR2 as FNYEAQ. DNA for the CDR3: TGTGCCAGCAGCTTAGCGGTCGGGCTGACAGGGAGCGCTGAAGCTTTCTTT. Translated, it gives CASSLAVGLTGSAEAFF.

Many counts were recorded for this clonotype. The chain couples TRBV20-1 to TRBJ1-1; TRBD1 is a possible D gene (5 bases). Germline-derived CDR1 and CDR2 are DFQATT and SNEGSKA (reference sequence). The CDR3 has 15 amino acids. Deletions cut 1 base from V and 1 base from J, with 13 bases between. The CDR3 is CSARAQGRGNTEAFF. Written as DNA, the CDR3 is TGCAGTGCTAGAGCCCAGGGACGGGGGAACACTGAAGCTTTCTTT.

There are many counts of this clonotype. This chain uses TRBV7-2 with TRBJ2-2; 8 positions agree with TRBD2. After removal of 1 base from V and 2 bases from J, the junction contained 3 bases not matched to a gene. The CDR3 contains 16 residues. Germline CDR1 and CDR2: SGHTA and FQGNSA. CDR3 in DNA: TGTGCCAGCAGCTTAGTTGCGGGGGGTAACACCGGGGAGCTGTTTTTT. Protein sequence: CASSLVAGGNTGELFF.

This clonotype has a count of ten or more. This chain uses TRBV28 with TRBJ2-3; D not certain. The CDR3 is 16 amino acids. V was shortened by 2 bases and J by 1 base, with 13 bases between the two germline ends. Germline V gene sequence: CDR1 MDHEN, CDR2 SYDVKM. CDR3 region: CASSLPSRWGTDTQYF. The DNA for the CDR3 is TGTGCCAGCAGTTTACCTTCACGCTGGGGCACAGATACGCAGTATTTT.

This clonotype was detected ten times or more. The chain is built from TRBV7-9 and TRBJ2-7; 7 bases are shared with TRBD2. The V and J ends lost 1 base and 5 bases, in that order; junction bases with no gene match: 8. The CDR3 sequence is 15 residues long. Germline V gives CDR1 SEHNR, CDR2 FQNEAQ (reference sequence). CDR3 in DNA: TGTGCCAGCAGCTTAGGATCTCGCGGGGGTGACGAGCAGTACTTC. Protein: CASSLGSRGGDEQYF.

This clonotype was detected ten times or more. This chain joins TRBV12-3 or TRBV12-4 and TRBJ2-3, with D unclear. Between the trimmed V and J ends, which lost 0 bases and 6 bases, there was a span of 7 bases. This CDR3 has 13 amino acids. CDR3 residues: CASSLAGSDTQYF. DNA for the CDR3: TGTGCCAGCAGTTTAGCGGGGTCGGATACGCAGTATTTT.

This clonotype was recorded many times. The CDR3 nucleotides are TGCAGTGCTTGGACTAGCGGGGGGGCGAGCACAGATACGCAGTATTTT. It yields the protein CSAWTSGGASTDTQYF. The genes are TRBV20-1 and TRBJ2-3; 15 positions agree with TRBD2. CDR1 and CDR2 (germline): DFQATT, SNEGSKA (reference sequence). The CDR3 has 16 residues. With 5 bases clipped from V and 0 bases from J, the junction kept 3 bases outside the gene matches.

This clonotype was counted many times. The CDR3 coding sequence is TGTGCCAGCATCCTCAGGGGCCGGAACACTGAAGCTTTCTTT. Translation gives CASILRGRNTEAFF. The chain employs TRBV28 and TRBJ1-1; D possibly corresponds to TRBD1 (6 bases). Looked up from germline, CDR1 is MDHEN and CDR2 is SYDVKM. The CDR3 covers 14 residues. V was trimmed by 7 bases and J by 1 base, leaving 13 bases between them.

This clonotype was counted a few times. The chain recombines TRBV15 with TRBJ1-1, with a tentative D call TRBD1 (6 bases). V lost 1 base, J lost 1 base, and 13 bases lay in between. The CDR3 is 16 residues long. Germline CDR1 reads LNHNV; CDR2 reads YYDKDF (reference sequence). CDR3 DNA sequence: TGTGCCACCAGCAGAGGCAGGGGCCCAAGGAACACTGAAGCTTTCTTT. Protein sequence: CATSRGRGPRNTEAFF.

This clonotype was recorded many times. This rearrangement joins TRBV7-8 to TRBJ2-1; 7 bases fit TRBD2. Germline CDR1 is SGHVS and CDR2 is FQNEAQ. Trimming at V came to 5 bases and at J to 4 bases, leaving 14 bases not matched to a gene. This CDR3 comprises 17 residues. CDR3 coding DNA: TGTGCCAGCAGCCCAACGACTGGGGGGGGATATTACAATGAGCAGTTCTTC. Residues: CASSPTTGGGYYNEQFF.

There are many counts of this clonotype. The chain couples TRBV2 to TRBJ2-2, with D tentatively TRBD1 or TRBD2 (5 bases each). From germline, CDR1 is SNHLY and CDR2 FYNNEI. V was cut by 6 bases and J by 7 bases, with 12 bases left in between. CDR3 length equals 13 residues. In nucleotides, the CDR3 is TGTGCCAGCAGGGGACCCTTTCTCGGGGAGCTGTTTTTT. This codes for CASRGPFLGELFF.

By sample fraction, this clonotype is medium-sized. The chain is built from TRBV7-8 and TRBJ1-3; D is ambiguous. The V gene lost 4 bases and the J gene lost 2 bases, with 15 bases spanning the gap. Germline lookup yields CDR1 SGHVS and CDR2 FQNEAQ. CDR3 length: 16 amino acids. The CDR3 DNA reads as TGTGCCAGCAGCTCCCCCCGAGGTGTAGCTGGAAACACCATATATTTT. As protein: CASSSPRGVAGNTIYF.